The 25 T cell receptor beta chains below come from one sample, sequenced in a study of T cell changes during pregnancy in multiple sclerosis. Only in-frame clones appear in the TCRdb table, and some are missing; sequencing was by immunoSEQ multiplex PCR. The sample has 20,000 to 25,000 clones, 80% to 90% seen once; the top ten hold approximately 6.3%. Material: CD8+ T cells from peripheral blood mononuclear cells, obtained in the first trimester of pregnancy. These receptors originate from a female donor with multiple sclerosis, enrolled in a pregnancy study.

The chain couples TRBV28 to TRBJ2-1; 9 bases are a match to TRBD2. Germline CDR1 reads MDHEN; CDR2 reads SYDVKM. This CDR3 contains 18 residues. The ends lost 5 bases at V and 9 bases at J; junction bases unmatched: 20. The CDR3 loop reads CASSTYPLSSGEQGEQFF. Written as DNA, the CDR3 is TGTGCCAGCAGTACGTATCCCCTTTCTAGCGGGGAACAAGGTGAGCAGTTCTTC.

The chain has TRBV7-9 and TRBJ2-1; possible D gene TRBD2, 6 bases. V shed 3 bases and J shed 1 base, with 10 bases lying between them. This CDR3 contains 15 residues. Germline V gives CDR1 SEHNR, CDR2 FQNEAQ (reference sequence). CDR3 loop: CASSFGTDSYNEQFF. CDR3 nucleotide sequence: TGTGCCAGCAGCTTTGGGACTGATTCCTACAATGAGCAGTTCTTC.

The V call is TRBV19, the J call TRBJ2-1, with TRBD2 matching 9 bases. Trimming at V came to 3 bases and at J to 6 bases, leaving 6 bases not matched to a gene. Germline CDR1 and CDR2: LNHDA and SQIVND (reference sequence). This CDR3 comprises 15 residues. The CDR3: CASSIGLAGTNEQFF. The DNA for the CDR3 is TGTGCCAGTAGTATTGGGCTAGCGGGAACCAATGAGCAGTTCTTC.

The rearrangement uses TRBV25-1 and TRBJ2-7, with D perhaps matching TRBD1 (6 bases). From germline, CDR1 is MGHDK and CDR2 SYGVNS. The CDR3 runs to 14 residues. V dropped 8 bases and J dropped 3 bases, with 17 bases sitting between them. CDR3 nucleotide sequence: TGTGCCAGCGCACGCCGGGACACTGACTACGAGCAGTACTTC. Translating gives CASARRDTDYEQYF.

J is TRBJ2-7 and V is TRBV7-9, with D possibly being TRBD2 (6 bases). This CDR3 has 15 amino acids. The V gene lost 4 bases and the J gene lost 1 base, with 14 bases spanning the gap. Germline assignment: CDR1 SEHNR and CDR2 FQNEAQ (reference sequence). Written as DNA, the CDR3 is TGTGCCAGCAGCTCCGGGAGCGCCCAATCCTACGAGCAGTACTTC. It codes for CASSSGSAQSYEQYF.

The chain employs TRBV4-2 and TRBJ2-7, with 10 bases matching TRBD2. The germline gives CDR1 LGHNA, CDR2 YNFKEQ. V lost 5 bases, J lost 2 bases, and 3 bases stayed unmatched. There are 14 residues in the CDR3. The CDR3 DNA reads as TGTGCCAGCAGCAATAGCGGGAGGACCTACGAGCAGTACTTC. Translated, it gives CASSNSGRTYEQYF.

J is TRBJ1-2 and V is TRBV4-3, with TRBD1 identical over 8 bases. Per the germline V gene, CDR1 is LGHNA and CDR2 is YSLEER. The V gene end was trimmed by 3 bases and the J gene end by 8 bases; junction bases not matched to a gene: 20. CDR3 length equals 18 residues. The CDR3, as DNA: TGCGCCAGCAGCCACCTTGGATCGGCGTCAGGGGGCGCGGAAGGCTACACCTTC. Its translation is CASSHLGSASGGAEGYTF.

The J gene is TRBJ2-1, the V gene TRBV29-1, with D hard to call. Germline V gene data show CDR1 as SQVTM and CDR2 as ANQGSEA. The CDR3 has 10 residues. V gave up 0 bases and J gave up 10 bases, with 4 bases separating them. CDR3 bases: TGCAGCGTTGAAGACGGGGAGCAGTTCTTC. This encodes CSVEDGEQFF.

The chain combines TRBV21-1 with TRBJ2-7; the table's D gene call, TRBD1, was not cross checked with the DNA. TRBV21-1 is designated a pseudogene. This CDR3 is built from 16 residues. The CDR3 region has the DNA TGTGCCAGCAGTCCTCCCTGGACAGGGGAGGACTACGAGCAGTACTTC. It codes for CASSPPWTGEDYEQYF.

The chain uses TRBV4-1 and TRBJ2-7; 8 nucleotides agree with TRBD2. Germline CDR1 and CDR2: MGHRA and YSYEKL. With V trimmed by 3 bases and J by 1 base, 2 bases remained unmatched. The CDR3 has 14 amino acids. The CDR3 DNA reads TGCGCCAGCAGCCAGGTAGCGGGGTCCTACGAGCAGTACTTC. As protein: CASSQVAGSYEQYF.

The V call is TRBV7-9, the J call TRBJ2-1, with D perhaps matching TRBD2 (5 bases). The length of the CDR3 is 18 residues. With 5 bases removed from V and 0 bases from J, the gap between germline ends came to 20 bases. Germline loops: CDR1 SEHNR, CDR2 FQNEAQ (reference sequence). The CDR3: CASSNGLAPKSSYNEQFF. Here the CDR3 DNA reads TGTGCCAGCAGCAACGGGCTAGCCCCAAAGAGCTCCTACAATGAGCAGTTCTTC.

Here the CDR3 reads CASSLYSDSTDTQYF. The CDR3, as DNA: TGCGCCAGCAGCCTGTACTCCGATAGCACAGATACGCAGTATTTT. This chain connects TRBV5-1 to TRBJ2-3; D remains unclear. This CDR3 contains 15 residues. CDR1 and CDR2 from the germline V gene are SGHRS and YFSETQ. Trimming removed 4 bases from V and 0 bases from J, with 12 bases in between.

The chain links TRBV28 to TRBJ1-2; D might be TRBD1 (6 bases). The CDR3 is 12 amino acids. V was shortened by 3 bases and J by 8 bases, with 10 bases between the two germline ends. The germline gives CDR1 MDHEN, CDR2 SYDVKM. The CDR3 sequence is CASSFQGMGYTF. The CDR3 DNA sequence: TGTGCCAGCAGTTTTCAGGGGATGGGCTACACCTTC.

This clone occurred a few times. The chain employs TRBV28 and TRBJ1-1; 8 positions agree with TRBD1. This CDR3 comprises 16 residues. Germline V CDR1 and CDR2: MDHEN, SYDVKM. Unmatched junction bases numbered 5, after V lost 1 base and J lost 1 base. The CDR3 sequence: CASSLLNGQGNTEAFF. DNA for the CDR3: TGTGCCAGCAGTTTATTGAACGGACAGGGGAACACTGAAGCTTTCTTT.

The V and J genes are TRBV28 and TRBJ1-2; the D gene is possibly TRBD1 (5 bases). The CDR3 loop spans 14 amino acids. Germline lookup yields CDR1 MDHEN and CDR2 SYDVKM. V lost 8 bases and J lost 7, with 20 bases in between. CDR3 nucleotide sequence: TGTGCCAGCGCTGCCAAAACCAAAGGGGTTGGCTACACCTTC. Residues: CASAAKTKGVGYTF.

J is TRBJ2-1 and V is TRBV6-5; 9 bases line up with TRBD2. The V and J ends lost 4 bases and 3 bases, in that order; junction bases with no gene match: 4. This CDR3 is 15 amino acids long. Germline V gives CDR1 MNHEY, CDR2 SVGAGI. The chain's CDR3 is CASSLVAGDYNEQFF. The CDR3 DNA reads as TGTGCCAGCAGTTTGGTAGCGGGAGACTACAATGAGCAGTTCTTC.

This clone was found once. This chain links TRBV4-2 with TRBJ2-1, with 14 bases lining up with TRBD2. V lost 6 bases to trimming and J lost 7 bases; unmatched junction nucleotides: 8. CDR1 is LGHNA and CDR2 is YNFKEQ in the germline V gene. The CDR3 totals 16 residues. In DNA form, the CDR3 reads TGTGCCAGCAGGCGAGTGGGACTAGCGGGAGAGAATGAGCAGTTCTTC. This translates into CASRRVGLAGENEQFF.

J is TRBJ2-1 and V is TRBV25-1; D possibly corresponds to TRBD2 (5 bases). V was trimmed by 0 bases and J by 6 bases, leaving 15 bases between them. CDR1 is MGHDK and CDR2 is SYGVNS in the germline V gene. The CDR3 consists of 16 residues. CDR3 in DNA: TGTGCCAGCAGTGAATACGGGGAGAGAATGTCCAATGAGCAGTTCTTC. Translating it yields CASSEYGERMSNEQFF.

CDR3 in DNA: TGTGCCAGCAGCAACCGGGTCCTCCTTCACGAGCAGTACTTC. This translates into CASSNRVLLHEQYF. The J gene is TRBJ2-7, the V gene TRBV28; D not certain. There are 14 residues in the CDR3. The V gene's germline CDR1 is MDHEN and CDR2 SYDVKM. V lost 6 bases, J lost 5 bases, and 17 bases lay in between.

This clone was detected only a few times. V is TRBV7-2 and J is TRBJ2-7; 9 bases are a match to TRBD1. V shed 6 bases and J 2 bases; nucleotides not matched to a gene: 2. The CDR3 contains 13 residues. Germline V lookup: CDR1 SGHTA, CDR2 FQGNSA. The CDR3, as DNA: TGTGCCAGCAGACAGGGGGCGGCCTACGAGCAGTACTTC. Encoded protein: CASRQGAAYEQYF.

To note about this clone: Compared with germline, one end of the junction differs, possibly owing to a read error. Distinct nucleotide sequences in the sample also encode this CDR3. The V call is TRBV15, the J call TRBJ2-5; D not certain. CDR1 and CDR2 from the germline V gene are LNHNV and YYDKDF (reference sequence). The CDR3 covers 15 residues. The DNA of the CDR3 is TGCGCCACCAGCAGTCCCTTGTCGGGTACGGAGACCCAGTACTTC. Its translation is CATSSPLSGTETQYF.

The rearrangement uses TRBV6-8 and TRBJ2-3; 7 positions agree with TRBD2. After removal of 2 bases from V and 0 bases from J, the junction contained 8 bases not matched to a gene. The germline V gene encodes CDR1 MNHGY and CDR2 SAAAGT. This CDR3 contains 17 residues. The CDR3 sequence: CASSYPWTRPSTDTQYF. CDR3 DNA: TGTGCCAGCAGTTACCCCTGGACTAGGCCTAGCACAGATACGCAGTATTTT.

The V gene is TRBV7-9, the J gene TRBJ2-5; the D gene is possibly TRBD2 (6 bases). The CDR3 totals 16 residues. The V gene's germline CDR1 is SEHNR and CDR2 FQNEAQ (reference sequence). V was clipped by 1 base and J by 9 bases, with 21 bases between them. The CDR3 DNA sequence: TGTGCCAGCAGCTTAGTGTCCAGGGACGGGGGTTTGGCCCAGTACTTC. Encoded protein: CASSLVSRDGGLAQYF. The full variable domain, rest sourced from reference TRBV7-9 and TRBJ2-5, is DTGVSQNPRHKITKRGQNVTFRCDPISEHNRLYWYRQTLGQGPEFLTYFQNEAQLEKSRLLSDRFSAERPKGSFSTLEIQRTEQGDSAMYLCASSLVSRDGGLAQYFGPGTRLLVL.

The rearrangement joins TRBV6-5 to TRBJ2-7, with 8 bases lining up with TRBD1. The CDR3 has 15 residues. Germline-derived CDR1 and CDR2 are MNHEY and SVGAGI. V was pared by 4 bases and J by 4 bases, with 9 bases of the junction left unmatched. The CDR3 DNA sequence: TGTGCCAGCAGTTTAACTGGTCAGGGGGCTTACGAGCAGTACTTC. Amino acid sequence: CASSLTGQGAYEQYF.

The chain has TRBV29-1 and TRBJ2-1; 16 bases align to TRBD2. The CDR3 is made up of 14 amino acids. The J segment lost 14 bases and the V segment lost 3 bases, leaving 7 bases of the junction unmatched. The germline V gene encodes CDR1 SQVTM and CDR2 ANQGSEA. CDR3 coding DNA: TGCAGCGTTGACCGGGGACTAGCGGGAGGGGGGGAGTTCTTC. Translating it yields CSVDRGLAGGGEFF.